A selection of T cell receptor beta chains follows, all from one sample in a study of blood T cell repertoires in COVID-19. The protocol was immunoSEQ multiplex PCR, while the TCRdb copy is restricted to in-frame clones and leaves out a portion. The table includes around 190,000 clones, approximately 75% detected once. Sequenced material: PBMCs or T cells enriched from blood (not recorded which). These receptors all come from a man aged 40-49 years who had recovered from COVID-19. Both conserved end residues are part of each CDR3. A D gene is named only where the DNA matches it firmly. A clone size is listed for some rows: how often the clone was seen (once, few, many), or a class if it is expanded.

TGTGCCAGCAAGCCCCAAAATTCTGAAGCTTTCTTT,CASKPQNSEAFF,.,TRBV5-5,TRBJ1-1,.
TGCGCCAGCAGTCACTGGACCGCAGGGGACGAGCTGTTTTTT,CASSHWTAGDELFF,.,TRBV23-1,TRBJ2-2,.
TGTGCCAGCAGCTTAGCCGTGACAGGGGTCCTTCTAGCCTACGAGCAGTACTTC,CASSLAVTGVLLAYEQYF,TRBD1,TRBV11-1,TRBJ2-7,.
TGCGCCAGCAGCCACCTGTTTAGCGGGGGGACCCATGAGCAGTTCTTC,CASSHLFSGGTHEQFF,TRBD2,TRBV4-1,TRBJ2-1,.
TGTGCCAGCTCTCCGGTATTCGTGAGCTCTGGAAACACCATATATTTT,CASSPVFVSSGNTIYF,.,TRBV18,TRBJ1-3,.
TGTGCCACCAGGATCAGACAGCTGACTTCACCCCTCCACTTT,CATRIRQLTSPLHF,.,TRBV24-1,TRBJ1-6,.
TGTGCCAGCAGTTACCCGACAGGTGGGTATAGCAATCAGCCCCAGCATTTT,CASSYPTGGYSNQPQHF,.,TRBV6-2/TRBV6-3,TRBJ1-5,.
TGTGCCAGCAGCTTGTTGGGGGGTAACAATGAGCAGTTCTTC,CASSLLGGNNEQFF,.,TRBV11-2,TRBJ2-1,.
TGTGCCACCAGTGACGCCGATGGAGTGGGCACTGAAGCTTTCTTT,CATSDADGVGTEAFF,.,TRBV24-1,TRBJ1-1,once
TGTGCCTGGAGTCCCCTCAGGCGCTCTGGAAACACCATATATTTT,CAWSPLRRSGNTIYF,.,TRBV30,TRBJ1-3,.
TGTGCCAGCAGTACAGTTCTACAGGATGGCTACACCTTC,CASSTVLQDGYTF,.,TRBV27,TRBJ1-2,.
TGCAGCGTTGAGGAACGGTGGGAGAGTGGCTACACCTTC,CSVEERWESGYTF,.,TRBV29-1,TRBJ1-2,.
TGTGCCAGTAGTACGTACAGCAATGAGCAGTTCTTC,CASSTYSNEQFF,.,TRBV19,TRBJ2-1,once
TGTGCCACCAGCCCCAAGCCGGACAGGGGGCTCTACAATGAGCAGTTCTTC,CATSPKPDRGLYNEQFF,TRBD1,TRBV24-1,TRBJ2-1,.
TGCGCCAGCAGCCAAGGTCGGGTTTCACCCCTCCACTTT,CASSQGRVSPLHF,.,TRBV4-1,TRBJ1-6,.
TGTGCCAGCAGTCCAGTGGGAGGGATCACCGGGGAGCTGTTTTTT,CASSPVGGITGELFF,TRBD2,TRBV6-6,TRBJ2-2,.
TGTGCCAGCAAACAGGGGACGGGTCAGCCCCAGCATTTT,CASKQGTGQPQHF,TRBD1,TRBV19,TRBJ1-5,.
TGTGCCAGCTCACCGGACTTGGACAGGTTCAATCAGCCCCAGCATTTT,CASSPDLDRFNQPQHF,TRBD1,TRBV18,TRBJ1-5,.
TGTGCCAGTATAGCGGTGGACACCAAGGGATATGGCTACACCTTC,CASIAVDTKGYGYTF,.,TRBV19,TRBJ1-2,.
TGCGCCAGCAGCTTCGGACAGGGGACTGAAGCTTTCTTT,CASSFGQGTEAFF,TRBD1,TRBV5-1,TRBJ1-1,.
TGTGCCAGCAGTGATGTACTGGGCTTGAGCACTGAAGCTTTCTTT,CASSDVLGLSTEAFF,.,TRBV6-1,TRBJ1-1,.
TGTGCCATCAGTGCCGCAGCGTATGGCTACACCTTC,CAISAAAYGYTF,.,TRBV10-3,TRBJ1-2,.
TGTGCCAGCTGGGACAGGGTGACCACCATATATTTT,CASWDRVTTIYF,TRBD1,TRBV2,TRBJ1-3,few
TGCGCCAGCAGCTTGGAGTTTGGCAATTTCTACGAGCAGTACTTC,CASSLEFGNFYEQYF,.,TRBV5-1,TRBJ2-7,.
TGCGCCAGCAGCCAACAGGCAGCACCAACTAATGAAAAACTGTTTTTT,CASSQQAAPTNEKLFF,.,TRBV4-1,TRBJ1-4,.
TGTGCCAGCAGCCCATCATTAGATACGCAGTATTTT,CASSPSLDTQYF,.,TRBV12-3/TRBV12-4,TRBJ2-3,.
TGTGCCAGCAACCAAGGGGGCACCCCTATCTATGGCTACACCTTC,CASNQGGTPIYGYTF,TRBD1,TRBV2,TRBJ1-2,.
TGTGCCAGCAGTGAATATGGGACAGCCTACGAGCAGTACTTC,CASSEYGTAYEQYF,TRBD1,TRBV25-1,TRBJ2-7,.
TGTGCCAGTAGTATTCTACAGGGAAACTATGGCTACACCTTC,CASSILQGNYGYTF,.,TRBV19,TRBJ1-2,.
TGTGCCAGCAGATCCCCCCAGGTGGTCGATGGCTACACCTTC,CASRSPQVVDGYTF,.,TRBV21-1,TRBJ1-2,.
TGTGCCAGCAGTCTACAGGGAGGGGAGACCCAGTACTTC,CASSLQGGETQYF,.,TRBV12-3/TRBV12-4,TRBJ2-5,.
TGTGCCAGCAGTGGGCAGGGGGTCGGCTACACCTTC,CASSGQGVGYTF,TRBD1,TRBV27,TRBJ1-2,.
TGCAGTGGAGCGGGGGCCTACGAGCAGTACTTC,CSGAGAYEQYF,TRBD2,TRBV20-1,TRBJ2-7,.
TGTGCCAGTCGGGGTGGACAGGGGGAGACCGGGGAGCTGTTTTTT,CASRGGQGETGELFF,TRBD1,TRBV27,TRBJ2-2,.
TGTGCCAGCAGCTTTACTGCAGGGATGGCCGGGGAGCTGTTTTTT,CASSFTAGMAGELFF,.,TRBV11-2,TRBJ2-2,.
TGCGCCAGAGGGAACGGGACACGGAATTCACCCCTCCACTTT,CARGNGTRNSPLHF,.,TRBV5-1,TRBJ1-6,.
TGCGCCAGCAGCCGGCAGGAGAACACTGAAGCTTTCTTT,CASSRQENTEAFF,.,TRBV5-1,TRBJ1-1,.
TGTGCCAGCAGCTTCGGTCGGGTCTTCCGGGAGGTTACAGATACGCAGTATTTT,CASSFGRVFREVTDTQYF,TRBD2,TRBV7-6,TRBJ2-3,.
TGTGCCAGCAGCTACAGCGGTGGAGTTGGAAACATTCAGTACTTC,CASSYSGGVGNIQYF,.,TRBV3-1/TRBV3-2,TRBJ2-4,.
TGCGCCAGCAGCCAAAGTGGGACAGGGAGGACTAATGAAAAACTGTTTTTT,CASSQSGTGRTNEKLFF,TRBD1,TRBV4-1,TRBJ1-4,.
TGTGCCAGCAGCTCCCCAGGACAGGGAAATAATTCACCCCTCCACTTT,CASSSPGQGNNSPLHF,TRBD1,TRBV11-2,TRBJ1-6,.
TGTGCCAGCAGCGTAGGGGGGGGCAAGGCCCTGTTTTTT,CASSVGGGKALFF,.,TRBV9,TRBJ1-4,.
TGCGCCAGCAGCCATGGACAGCTTTATTCACCCCTCCACTTT,CASSHGQLYSPLHF,.,TRBV5-1,TRBJ1-6,.
TGTGCCAGCAGCCGGAGGACTAGCGGGAGATCGGAGACCCAGTACTTC,CASSRRTSGRSETQYF,TRBD2,TRBV5-4,TRBJ2-5,.
TGTGCCAGCAGTCGCCTCGGGGGGTTAAATGGCTACACCTTC,CASSRLGGLNGYTF,.,TRBV6-5,TRBJ1-2,few
TGTGCCAGCAGGCTTCTTGGGGGGAGCCTGGGCTACACCTTC,CASRLLGGSLGYTF,.,TRBV7-2,TRBJ1-2,.
TGTGCCTGGAGTCGGGACACCGGGACCACTGAAGCTTTCTTT,CAWSRDTGTTEAFF,.,TRBV30,TRBJ1-1,.
TGTGCCAGCGGCCCGAGCGGAGCTGGGGCCAACGTCCTGACTTTC,CASGPSGAGANVLTF,.,TRBV2,TRBJ2-6,.
TGTGCCAGCAGCTTAGACGTTTCTATGGGCTACACCTTC,CASSLDVSMGYTF,.,TRBV11-2,TRBJ1-2,.
TGTGCCAGCAGCAATAACCGGGACAGGGGAACCGGGGAGCTGTTTTTT,CASSNNRDRGTGELFF,TRBD1,TRBV9,TRBJ2-2,few